The clone carrying this T cell receptor (beta chain) appeared a few times. What it binds is unknown. The data originate from a study of cytomegalovirus exposure and HLA in healthy donors. Study observations and caveats: Immune exposure information available was restricted to CMV serostatus. Reported results showed that the classifier diagnosed cytomegalovirus status with high specificity and sensitivity.

The CDR3 is 15 residues long. Germline assignment: CDR1 SGHRS and CDR2 YFSETQ. With 4 bases removed from V and 7 bases from J, the gap between germline ends came to 15 bases. This PCR relied on a set of 60 Vbeta primers and 13 Jbeta primers. TCRdb keeps only in-frame clones here, not all; method: immunoSEQ multiplex PCR. The top ten hold under 5.5% of the sample, which has 130,000 to 150,000 clones, roughly four fifths seen once. What was sequenced was PBMCs. The receptor was derived from a woman aged 45-60 years in good health and CMV-seronegative. This sequence joins TRBV5-1 and TRBJ1-6; D perhaps matches TRBD1 (6 bases). The CDR3 reads CASSPQDSLNSPLHF. For the CDR3, the DNA is TGCGCCAGCAGCCCTCAGGACAGTTTGAATTCACCCCTCCACTTT.